A selection of T cell receptor beta chains follows, all from one sample in a study of cytomegalovirus exposure and HLA in healthy donors. Clones were read by immunoSEQ multiplex PCR, and TCRdb kept only the in-frame ones, dropping some. Its listing shows 100,000 to 150,000 clones. The sequencing input was PBMCs. The receptors shown here come from a man aged 30 to 39 in good health and CMV-seronegative. The CDR3 runs from the conserved cysteine through the conserved F or W. D genes are given only for firm matches.

DNA	CDR3	D	J	V
TGCGCCAGCAGCCTGGCCGGGACTATAAACTCCTACAATGAGCAGTTCTTC	CASSLAGTINSYNEQFF	TRBD2	TRBJ2-1	TRBV5-1
TGTGCCAGCAACGTTAGTGGGCCCTACGAGCAGTACTTC	CASNVSGPYEQYF	NA	TRBJ2-7	TRBV21-1
TGTGCCAGCAGCCCCTGGAGGGAAACGACAGATACGCAGTATTTT	CASSPWRETTDTQYF	NA	TRBJ2-3	TRBV27
TGTGCCAGCAGCACCTTAGGACAGGGAGGGACTGAAGCTTTCTTT	CASSTLGQGGTEAFF	TRBD1	TRBJ1-1	TRBV7-9
TGTGCCAGCAGCCGGCTTCGGGAGGTGAAGATGGAGCAGTTCTTC	CASSRLREVKMEQFF	TRBD2	TRBJ2-1	TRBV7-2
TGTGCCTGGAGTGGCGGACAGTCCTACGAGCAGTACTTC	CAWSGGQSYEQYF	NA	TRBJ2-7	TRBV30
TGTGCCAGCAGTACCCCGACAGGGGGCGTCGACAATGAGCAGTTCTTC	CASSTPTGGVDNEQFF	TRBD1	TRBJ2-1	TRBV27
TGTGCCAGCAGGTTGAAAGTGACAGGTGTGGGCCACAATGAGCAGTTCTTC	CASRLKVTGVGHNEQFF	NA	TRBJ2-1	TRBV11-1
TGCAGCGTTGCTAACGACAGGGACTTCCAGGGGCCCCAGCATTTT	CSVANDRDFQGPQHF	TRBD1	TRBJ1-5	TRBV29-1
TGTGCCAGCAGCCAAAGTGGGAGGACTAGCGGGAGTAATGAGCAGTTCTTC	CASSQSGRTSGSNEQFF	TRBD2	TRBJ2-1	TRBV4-2
TGCGCCAGCAGCCTCATACAGGGGGCCTCTGGAAACACCATATATTTT	CASSLIQGASGNTIYF	TRBD1	TRBJ1-3	TRBV4-1
TGCAGCGTTGATGAGGCCCCGGGATCCTCTGGAAACACCATATATTTT	CSVDEAPGSSGNTIYF	NA	TRBJ1-3	TRBV29-1
TGTGCCAGCAGCTTCCCTAGCGGAGCGGGAAGGGCCCAAGAGACCCAGTACTTC	CASSFPSGAGRAQETQYF	TRBD2	TRBJ2-5	TRBV7-9
TGTGCCAGCAGCTTAGGGGGAGGGGGACAGCAGTTCTTC	CASSLGGGGQQFF	NA	TRBJ2-1	TRBV11-3
TGTGCCAGCAGTCAGGAACGGACTAGCGGCAAGCAGTACTTC	CASSQERTSGKQYF	TRBD2	TRBJ2-7	TRBV5-4
TGTGCCAGCAGCCAACAGGTACTCTACGAGCAGTACTTC	CASSQQVLYEQYF	NA	TRBJ2-7	TRBV14
TGTGCCAGCAGTCTCCTCCCCGGGACAGGGTCGTACGAGCAGTACTTC	CASSLLPGTGSYEQYF	TRBD1	TRBJ2-7	TRBV28
TGTGCCAGCAGTTTAATCGTTGCGGTCCGTTACAATGAGCAGTTCTTC	CASSLIVAVRYNEQFF	NA	TRBJ2-1	TRBV28
TGTGCCAGCAGCGCGACAGGGGATTCCTACACCCTCCACTTC	CASSATGDSYTLHF	TRBD1	TRBJ1-6	TRBV9
TGTGCCAGCAGCTGGGGCCGGAACACTGAAGCTTTCTTT	CASSWGRNTEAFF	NA	TRBJ1-1	TRBV7-3
TGTGCCAGCAGTCGGACTAGCGGCGAGCAGTACTTC	CASSRTSGEQYF	TRBD2	TRBJ2-7	TRBV6-6
TGTGCCAGTAGTATAGAGGGAACAGGGGGGGCCCTGAACACTGAAGCTTTCTTT	CASSIEGTGGALNTEAFF	TRBD1	TRBJ1-1	TRBV19
TGTGCCAGCAGCCCGGGACAGGGGGAGAAGTACACTGAAGCTTTCTTT	CASSPGQGEKYTEAFF	TRBD1	TRBJ1-1	TRBV5-4
TGTGCCTGGAGTGACGTAGATAGCAATCAGCCCCAGCATTTT	CAWSDVDSNQPQHF	NA	TRBJ1-5	TRBV30